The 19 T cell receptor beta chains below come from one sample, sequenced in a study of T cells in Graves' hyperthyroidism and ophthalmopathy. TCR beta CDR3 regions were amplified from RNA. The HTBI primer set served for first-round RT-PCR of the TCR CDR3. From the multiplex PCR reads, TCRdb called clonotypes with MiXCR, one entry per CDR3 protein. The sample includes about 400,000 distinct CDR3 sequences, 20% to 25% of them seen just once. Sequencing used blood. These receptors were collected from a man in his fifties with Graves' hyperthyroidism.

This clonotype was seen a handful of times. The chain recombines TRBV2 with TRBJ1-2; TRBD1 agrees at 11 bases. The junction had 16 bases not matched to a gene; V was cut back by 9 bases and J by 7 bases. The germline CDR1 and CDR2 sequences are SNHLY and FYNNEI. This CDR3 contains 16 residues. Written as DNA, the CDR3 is TGTGCCAGGAGTCAAACTCGGACAGGGGGCTTCTTTGGCTACACCTTC. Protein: CARSQTRTGGFFGYTF.

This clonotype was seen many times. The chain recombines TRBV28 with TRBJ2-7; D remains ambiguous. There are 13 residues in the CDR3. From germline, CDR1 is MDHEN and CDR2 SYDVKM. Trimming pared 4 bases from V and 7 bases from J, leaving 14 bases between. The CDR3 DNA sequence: TGTGCCAGCAGTTCTAACCTCCGTGGGGAGCAGTACTTC. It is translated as CASSSNLRGEQYF.

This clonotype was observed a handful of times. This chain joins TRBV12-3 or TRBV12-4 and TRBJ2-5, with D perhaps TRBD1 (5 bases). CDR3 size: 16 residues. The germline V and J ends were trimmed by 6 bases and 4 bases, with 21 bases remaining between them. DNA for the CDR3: TGTGCCAGCAGCCAAATACAGGTATCAGGCACAGAGACCCAGTACTTC. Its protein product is CASSQIQVSGTETQYF.

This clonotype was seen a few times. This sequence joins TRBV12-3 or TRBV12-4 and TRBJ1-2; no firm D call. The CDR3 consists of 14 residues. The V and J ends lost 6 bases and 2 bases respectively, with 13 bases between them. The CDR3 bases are TGTGCCAGCAGGTCATCGGGGTTCAACTATGGCTACACCTTC. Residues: CASRSSGFNYGYTF.

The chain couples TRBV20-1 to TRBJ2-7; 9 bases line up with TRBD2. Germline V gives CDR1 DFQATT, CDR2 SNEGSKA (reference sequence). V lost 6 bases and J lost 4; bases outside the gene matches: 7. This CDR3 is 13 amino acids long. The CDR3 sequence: CSARREGGYEQYF. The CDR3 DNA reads TGCAGTGCCCGGCGGGAGGGGGGATACGAGCAGTACTTC.

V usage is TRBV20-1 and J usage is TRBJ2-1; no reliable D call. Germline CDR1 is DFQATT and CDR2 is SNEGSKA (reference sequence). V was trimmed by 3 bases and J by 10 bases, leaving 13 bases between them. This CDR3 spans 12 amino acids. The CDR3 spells CSASRRIWEQFF. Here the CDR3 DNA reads TGCAGTGCTAGTCGACGGATTTGGGAGCAGTTCTTC.

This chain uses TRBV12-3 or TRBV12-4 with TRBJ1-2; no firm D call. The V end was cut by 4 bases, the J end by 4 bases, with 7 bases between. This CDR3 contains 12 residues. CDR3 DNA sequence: TGTGCCAGCAGTTACGGGTTCTATGGCTACACCTTC. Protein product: CASSYGFYGYTF.

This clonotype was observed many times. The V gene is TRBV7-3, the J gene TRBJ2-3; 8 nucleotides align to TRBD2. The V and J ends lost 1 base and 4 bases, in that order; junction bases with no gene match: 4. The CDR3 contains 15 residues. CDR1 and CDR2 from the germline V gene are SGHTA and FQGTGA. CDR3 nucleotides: TGTGCCAGCAGCTTAAACGGGAGGGCCGCAGATACGCAGTATTTT. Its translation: CASSLNGRAADTQYF.

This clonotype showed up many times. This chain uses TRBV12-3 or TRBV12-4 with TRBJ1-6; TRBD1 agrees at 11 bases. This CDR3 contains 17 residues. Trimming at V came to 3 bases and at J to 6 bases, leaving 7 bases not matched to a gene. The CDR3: CASSLRTGGAGNSPLHF. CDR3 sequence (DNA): TGTGCCAGCAGTTTGAGGACAGGGGGCGCCGGTAATTCACCCCTCCACTTT.

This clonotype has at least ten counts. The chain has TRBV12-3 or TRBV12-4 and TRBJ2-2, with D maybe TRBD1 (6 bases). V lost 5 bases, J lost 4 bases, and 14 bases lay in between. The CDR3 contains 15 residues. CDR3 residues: CASSPTTGLTGELFF. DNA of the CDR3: TGTGCCAGCAGTCCCACGACAGGCCTCACCGGGGAGCTGTTTTTT.

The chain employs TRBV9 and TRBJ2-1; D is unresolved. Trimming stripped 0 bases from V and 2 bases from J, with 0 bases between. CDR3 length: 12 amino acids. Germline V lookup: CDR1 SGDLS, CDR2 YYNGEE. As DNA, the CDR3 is TGTGCCAGCAGCGTAGCCTACAATGAGCAGTTCTTC. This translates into CASSVAYNEQFF.

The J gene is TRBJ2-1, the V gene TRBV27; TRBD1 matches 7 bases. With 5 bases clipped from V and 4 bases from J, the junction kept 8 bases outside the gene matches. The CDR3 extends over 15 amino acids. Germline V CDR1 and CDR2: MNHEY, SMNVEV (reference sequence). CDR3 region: CASSRQGGGYNEQFF. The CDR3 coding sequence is TGTGCCAGCAGTAGACAGGGTGGGGGTTACAATGAGCAGTTCTTC.

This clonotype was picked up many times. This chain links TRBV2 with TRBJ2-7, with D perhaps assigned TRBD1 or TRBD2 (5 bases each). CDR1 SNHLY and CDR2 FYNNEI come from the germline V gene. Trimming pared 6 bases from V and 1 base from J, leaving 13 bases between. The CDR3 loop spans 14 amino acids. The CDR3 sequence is CASRLGELSYEQYF. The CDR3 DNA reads TGTGCCAGCAGGTTGGGGGAACTATCCTACGAGCAGTACTTC. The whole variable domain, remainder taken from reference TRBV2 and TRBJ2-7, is EPEVTQTPSHQVTQMGQEVILRCVPISNHLYFYWYRQILGQKVEFLVSFYNNEISEKSEIFDDQFSVERPDGSNFTLKIRSTKLEDSAMYFCASRLGELSYEQYFGPGTRLTVT.

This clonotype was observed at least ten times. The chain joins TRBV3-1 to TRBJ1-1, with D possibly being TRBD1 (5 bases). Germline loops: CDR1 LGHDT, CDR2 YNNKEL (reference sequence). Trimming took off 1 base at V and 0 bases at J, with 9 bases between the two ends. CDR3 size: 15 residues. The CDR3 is CASSQVRGMNTEAFF. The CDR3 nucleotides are TGTGCCAGCAGCCAAGTGCGGGGGATGAACACTGAAGCTTTCTTT.

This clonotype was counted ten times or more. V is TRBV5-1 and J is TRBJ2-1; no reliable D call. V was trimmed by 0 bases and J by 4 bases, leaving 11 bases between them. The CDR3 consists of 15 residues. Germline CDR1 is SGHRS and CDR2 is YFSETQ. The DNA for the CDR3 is TGCGCCAGCAGCTTGGCGGCTAGTGGGTACAATGAGCAGTTCTTC. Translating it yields CASSLAASGYNEQFF.

This chain's CDR3 is CASSYRDMSYEQYF. The CDR3 DNA follows: TGTGCCAGCAGTTACCGGGATATGTCCTACGAGCAGTACTTC. The V and J genes are TRBV6-4 and TRBJ2-7; maybe TRBD2 (5 bases). The CDR3 spans 14 residues. V was clipped by 5 bases and J by 1 base, with 12 bases between them. The germline CDR1 and CDR2 sequences are MRHNA and SNTAGT.

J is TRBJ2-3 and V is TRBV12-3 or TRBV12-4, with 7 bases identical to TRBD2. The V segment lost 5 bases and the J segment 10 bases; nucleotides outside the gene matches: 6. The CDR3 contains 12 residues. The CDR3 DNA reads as TGTGCCAGCAGTCCCGGACTAGTGGCGCAGTATTTT. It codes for CASSPGLVAQYF.

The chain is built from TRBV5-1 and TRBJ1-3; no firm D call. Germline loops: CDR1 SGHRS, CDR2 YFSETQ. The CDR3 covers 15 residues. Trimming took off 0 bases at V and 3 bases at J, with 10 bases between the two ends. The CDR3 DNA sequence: TGCGCCAGCAGCTTGGTCCGGGGTGGTGGAAACACCATATATTTT. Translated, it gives CASSLVRGGGNTIYF.

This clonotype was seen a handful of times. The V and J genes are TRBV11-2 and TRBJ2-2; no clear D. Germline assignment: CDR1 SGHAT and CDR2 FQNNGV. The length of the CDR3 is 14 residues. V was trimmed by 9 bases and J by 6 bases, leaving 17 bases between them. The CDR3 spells CASTTNNRAGELFF. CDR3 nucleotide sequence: TGTGCCAGTACTACCAATAATAGGGCCGGGGAGCTGTTTTTT.